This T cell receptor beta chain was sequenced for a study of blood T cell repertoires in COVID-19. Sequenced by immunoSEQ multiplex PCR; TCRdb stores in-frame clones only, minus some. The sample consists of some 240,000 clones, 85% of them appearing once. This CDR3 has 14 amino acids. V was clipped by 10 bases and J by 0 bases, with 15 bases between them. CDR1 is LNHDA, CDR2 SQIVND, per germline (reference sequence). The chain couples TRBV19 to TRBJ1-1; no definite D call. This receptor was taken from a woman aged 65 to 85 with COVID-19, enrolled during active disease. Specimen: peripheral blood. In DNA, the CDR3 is TGTGCCACAAACACAAGAGGGATGAACACTGAAGCTTTCTTT. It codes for CATNTRGMNTEAFF.